This TCR beta chain came from a study of CD8 T cells in ankylosing spondylitis. This clonotype has at least ten counts. The antigen is not known. Findings of the study overall: Some of the motif variants had earlier been found in reactive arthritis patients' fluid and blood. Disease-linked clones bore a CD8+ phenotype, appearing relatively rarely in peripheral blood. Made up of eight or nine highly homologous variants, a TCR beta motif appeared characteristic of ankylosing spondylitis blood. Matched ankylosing spondylitis synovial fluid reportedly contained a significantly enriched population of disease-linked clones.

Library preparation for TCR beta used quantitative 5'-RACE with molecular barcodes. MiXCR, run by TCRdb on the 5' RACE reads, gives a single entry per CDR3 protein. The table shows about 90,000 distinct CDR3 sequences, with about 8.3% occurring only once. The CDR3 spans 16 residues. The V end lost 2 bases, the J end lost 2 bases, and 13 bases lay between the germline ends. Germline lookup yields CDR1 SGHTA and CDR2 FQGNSA. The sample consisted of blood, either unsorted or a sorted T cell fraction (not recorded which). This TCR was sampled from a male donor with ankylosing spondylitis. The chain combines TRBV7-2 with TRBJ1-5; D not certain. The CDR3 loop reads CASSLWQPSGNQPQHF. The CDR3, as DNA: TGTGCCAGCAGCTTATGGCAGCCCAGCGGCAATCAGCCCCAGCATTTT.